The 5 T cell receptor beta chains presented below share a single source sample, sequenced in a study of cytomegalovirus exposure and HLA in healthy donors. Produced via immunoSEQ multiplex PCR; TCRdb's table is partial and in-frame only. The sample carries some 190,000 clones, roughly 83% recorded once. Sequencing was done on a sample of PBMCs. The source is a woman aged 18-35 years in good health and CMV-seronegative.

The genes are TRBV2 and TRBJ1-5; maybe TRBD1 (5 bases). Germline values: CDR1 SNHLY, CDR2 FYNNEI. The V gene lost 11 bases and the J gene lost 2 bases, with 13 bases spanning the gap. This CDR3 is 13 amino acids long. The CDR3 loop is CAARAAGNQPQHF. DNA of the CDR3: TGTGCCGCCAGGGCGGCAGGCAATCAGCCCCAGCATTTT.

The chain recombines TRBV5-4 with TRBJ2-7; 8 nucleotides line up with TRBD2. Germline lookup yields CDR1 SGHNT and CDR2 YYREEE (reference sequence). This CDR3 region has 14 residues. The V gene end was trimmed by 2 bases and the J gene end by 3 bases; junction bases not matched to a gene: 4. The CDR3 is CASSLAGASYEQYF. The CDR3 nucleotides read TGTGCCAGCAGCTTAGCGGGGGCTAGCTACGAGCAGTACTTC.

J is TRBJ2-7 and V is TRBV15; a weak D match, TRBD1 (5 bases). Trimming cost V 0 bases and J 2 bases, with 11 bases left between them. The CDR3 spans 15 residues. Per germline, CDR1 LNHNV and CDR2 YYDKDF (reference sequence). The CDR3 nucleotides are TGTGCCACCAGCAGAGAACTGGGGCTGACCTACGAGCAGTACTTC. Translating it yields CATSRELGLTYEQYF.

In DNA, the CDR3 is TGCGCCAGCAGCTTTGAAGGAGATCAGCCCCAGCATTTT. Its protein is CASSFEGDQPQHF. This chain joins TRBV5-1 and TRBJ1-5; no definite D call. The CDR3 loop spans 13 amino acids. Trimming pared 2 bases from V and 5 bases from J, leaving 8 bases between. Per the germline V gene, CDR1 is SGHRS and CDR2 is YFSETQ. Supplemented by reference TRBV5-1 and TRBJ1-5, the full variable domain reads KAGVTQTPRYLIKTRGQQVTLSCSPISGHRSVSWYQQTPGQGLQFLFEYFSETQRNKGNFPGRFSGRQFSNSRSEMNVSTLELGDSALYLCASSFEGDQPQHFGDGTRLSIL.

The CDR3 region is CASSLGQGNTGELFF. The CDR3 coding sequence is TGTGCCAGCAGCTTAGGACAGGGGAACACCGGGGAGCTGTTTTTT. This chain joins TRBV11-3 and TRBJ2-2, with 7 nucleotides matching TRBD1. V gave up 1 base and J gave up 1 base; unmatched junction bases: 0. CDR1 and CDR2 from the germline V gene are SGHNT and YENEEA. This CDR3 spans 15 amino acids.